This entry lists 10 T cell receptor beta chains sequenced from one sample in a study of early T cells in non-severe SARS-CoV-2 infection. One entry per CDR3 protein, called by TCRdb with MiXCR from the 5' RACE reads. This sample yields over 55,000 distinct CDR3 sequences, of which roughly 10% are seen a single time; 8.6% belongs to the top ten. Sequencing was performed on whole blood. The receptors originated from an adult who was a healthcare worker with PCR-confirmed SARS-CoV-2 infection or an uninfected control (not recorded which).

The sample holds many counts of this clonotype. The chain links TRBV5-4 to TRBJ2-7; D gene unclear. The germline V gene has CDR1 SGHNT and CDR2 YYREEE (reference sequence). CDR3 size: 12 residues. Trimming left V 4 bases short and J 5 bases short, with 10 bases between. CDR3 bases: TGTGCCAGCAGCAGACGTGAACACGAGCAGTACTTC. Its protein product is CASSRREHEQYF.

This clonotype was picked up many times. V is TRBV27 and J is TRBJ2-4; D is perhaps TRBD1 (6 bases). From germline, CDR1 is MNHEY and CDR2 SMNVEV (reference sequence). The V and J ends lost 6 bases and 3 bases respectively, with 21 bases between them. There are 17 residues in the CDR3. The CDR3 spells CASSPDTLRQVKNIQYF. CDR3 nucleotides: TGTGCCAGCAGCCCCGATACTCTTCGACAGGTCAAAAACATTCAGTACTTC.

This clonotype was detected only a few times. The chain couples TRBV11-2 to TRBJ1-1, with unresolved D. The germline V and J ends were trimmed by 3 bases and 1 base, with 12 bases remaining between them. Germline loops: CDR1 SGHAT, CDR2 FQNNGV. This CDR3 is built from 15 residues. In DNA form, the CDR3 reads TGTGCCAGCAGCTTTTCTGATTTTCGGAACACTGAAGCTTTCTTT. Translation gives CASSFSDFRNTEAFF.

The table lists this clonotype with many counts. This rearrangement joins TRBV10-3 to TRBJ2-1, with 7 bases fitting TRBD2. CDR3 size: 14 residues. The germline V gene has CDR1 ENHRY and CDR2 SYGVKD. J was trimmed by 7 bases and V by 2 bases; bases with no gene match: 5. The CDR3: CAISERDYSNEQFF. The CDR3 DNA reads TGTGCCATCAGTGAGCGGGACTACTCTAATGAGCAGTTCTTC.

In this sample, this clonotype turned up a few times. The chain combines TRBV11-2 with TRBJ2-2; D remains ambiguous. The V end was cut by 5 bases, the J end by 4 bases, with 17 bases between. The CDR3 spans 16 residues. CDR1 is SGHAT and CDR2 is FQNNGV in the germline V gene. This CDR3 is CASSGLDIFGTGELFF. The CDR3 nucleotides are TGTGCCAGCAGCGGTTTGGATATCTTCGGCACCGGGGAGCTGTTTTTT.

This clonotype was detected ten times or more. The chain has TRBV20-1 and TRBJ2-3; 8 bases agree with TRBD2. Germline V gene lookup returns CDR1 DFQATT and CDR2 SNEGSKA (reference sequence). This CDR3 spans 15 amino acids. CDR3 residues: CRALPWAGGADTQYF. As DNA, the CDR3 is TGCAGGGCTCTTCCGTGGGCGGGAGGTGCAGATACGCAGTATTTT.

Worth noting for this clonotype: A much larger clone sits a single nucleotide away, making a read error possible. This sequence joins TRBV6-2 or TRBV6-3 and TRBJ1-1; possibly TRBD1 for D (5 bases). Trimming stripped 4 bases from V and 4 bases from J, with 13 bases between. This CDR3 comprises 14 residues. CDR1 and CDR2 (germline): MNHEY, SVGEGT. The CDR3 nucleotides are TGTGCCAGCAGTTCGACAGTGGCGAGCACTGAAGCTTTCTTT. It is translated as CASSSTVASTEAFF.

This clonotype was observed at least ten times. The chain employs TRBV7-9 and TRBJ2-7; a possible D gene is TRBD2 (6 bases). This CDR3 spans 16 amino acids. V was clipped by 0 bases and J by 2 bases, with 14 bases between them. CDR1 is SEHNR and CDR2 is FQNEAQ in the germline V gene (reference sequence). The CDR3 coding sequence is TGTGCCAGCAGCTTAGCGGAGGGACTCATTCCCTACGAGCAGTACTTC. Protein product: CASSLAEGLIPYEQYF.

This clonotype occurred many times. The chain recombines TRBV6-5 with TRBJ1-5; a weak D match, TRBD1 (5 bases). Deletions cut 5 bases from V and 11 bases from J, with 19 bases between. Germline lookup yields CDR1 MNHEY and CDR2 SVGAGI. The CDR3 is 14 residues long. The CDR3 spells CASSPGHDFGSQHF. The CDR3 nucleotides read TGTGCCAGCAGTCCCGGACACGATTTCGGGTCCCAGCATTTT.

V gene TRBV27 combines with J gene TRBJ2-7; 9 nucleotides align to TRBD1. Germline trimming cut 5 bases from V and 4 bases from J; bases unmatched to any gene: 9. CDR1 and CDR2 (germline): MNHEY, SMNVEV (reference sequence). The CDR3 is 15 residues long. The CDR3 here is CASSPDRGIAYEQYF. The CDR3 bases are TGTGCCAGCAGTCCCGACAGGGGGATTGCTTACGAGCAGTACTTC.